This T cell receptor (beta chain) stems from a study of blood T cell repertoires in COVID-19. Whole-study context: Donors in the United States, Italy and Spain gave samples during acute or convalescent COVID-19. The analysed material was cDNA or gDNA that came from T cells, B-cell-depleted T cells, or PBMCs.

V gave up 5 bases and J gave up 1 base; unmatched junction bases: 10. The CDR3 extends over 17 amino acids. Germline assignment: CDR1 SGHVS and CDR2 FQNEAQ. Original handling: From reference gene primer amplification, estimates of nucleated cell counts were derived. TCRdb's table, derived via immunoSEQ multiplex PCR, lists solely in-frame clones and lacks some. From that table come the V and J calls and clone size; the DNA was used to work out D and trimming. The table has some 200,000 clones, roughly 75% seen once. The sample was peripheral blood. This TCR was recovered from a woman between 65 and 79 years old with acute or convalescent COVID-19. This chain connects TRBV7-8 to TRBJ2-2, with 7 nucleotides matching TRBD2. CDR3 in DNA: TGTGCCAGCAGCGTTACACGGGGCGGGGGGAACACCGGGGAGCTGTTTTTT. It encodes CASSVTRGGGNTGELFF.